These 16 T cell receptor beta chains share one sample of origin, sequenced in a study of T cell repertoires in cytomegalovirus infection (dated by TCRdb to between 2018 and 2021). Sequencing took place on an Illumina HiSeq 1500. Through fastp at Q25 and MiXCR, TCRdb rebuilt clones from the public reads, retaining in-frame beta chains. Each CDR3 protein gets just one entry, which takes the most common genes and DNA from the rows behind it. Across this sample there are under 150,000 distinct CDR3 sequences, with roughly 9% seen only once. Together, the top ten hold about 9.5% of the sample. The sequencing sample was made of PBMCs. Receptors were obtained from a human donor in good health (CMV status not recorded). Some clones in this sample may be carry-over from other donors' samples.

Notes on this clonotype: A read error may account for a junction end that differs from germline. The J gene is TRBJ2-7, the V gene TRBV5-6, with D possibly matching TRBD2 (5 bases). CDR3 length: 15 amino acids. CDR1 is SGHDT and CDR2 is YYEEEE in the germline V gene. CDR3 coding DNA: TGTGCCAGCAGCTATCGGGATTACGACTCCTACGTGCAGTACTTC. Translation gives CASSYRDYDSYVQYF.

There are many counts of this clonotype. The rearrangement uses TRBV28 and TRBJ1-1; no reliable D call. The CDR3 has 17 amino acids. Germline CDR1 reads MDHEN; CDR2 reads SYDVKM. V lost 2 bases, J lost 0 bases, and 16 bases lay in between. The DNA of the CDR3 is TGTGCCAGCAGTTTAAGCCCCGAGGCACCTTTGAACACTGAAGCTTTCTTT. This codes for CASSLSPEAPLNTEAFF. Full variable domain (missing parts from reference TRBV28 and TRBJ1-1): DVKVTQSSRYLVKRTGEKVFLECVQDMDHENMFWYRQDPGLGLRLIYFSYDVKMKEKGDIPEGYSVSREKKERFSLILESASTNQTSMYLCASSLSPEAPLNTEAFFGQGTRLTVV.

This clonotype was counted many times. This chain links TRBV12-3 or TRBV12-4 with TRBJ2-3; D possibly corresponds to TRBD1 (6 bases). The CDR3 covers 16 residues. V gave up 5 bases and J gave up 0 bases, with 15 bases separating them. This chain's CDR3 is CASSHTGKTSTDTQYF. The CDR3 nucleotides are TGTGCCAGCAGTCATACAGGGAAGACTAGCACAGATACGCAGTATTTT.

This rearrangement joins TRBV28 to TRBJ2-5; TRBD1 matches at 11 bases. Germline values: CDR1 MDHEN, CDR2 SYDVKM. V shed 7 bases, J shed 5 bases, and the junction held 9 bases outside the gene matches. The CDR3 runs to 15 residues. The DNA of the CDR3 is TGTGCCAGCACTGACGGGGACAGGGGGGTGGAGACCCAGTACTTC. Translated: CASTDGDRGVETQYF.

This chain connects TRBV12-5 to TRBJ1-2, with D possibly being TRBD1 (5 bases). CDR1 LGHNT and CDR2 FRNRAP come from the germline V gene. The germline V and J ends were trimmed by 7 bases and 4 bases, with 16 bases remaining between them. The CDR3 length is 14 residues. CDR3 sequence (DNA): TGTGCTAGTGCCGCAGGGCCAGATTTCTATGGCTACACCTTC. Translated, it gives CASAAGPDFYGYTF.

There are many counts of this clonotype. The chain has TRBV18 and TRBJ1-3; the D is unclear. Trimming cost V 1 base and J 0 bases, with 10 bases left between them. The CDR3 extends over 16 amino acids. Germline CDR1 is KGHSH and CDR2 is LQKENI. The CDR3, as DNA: TGTGCCAGCTCACCACTCGTGGCCGACTCTGGAAACACCATATATTTT. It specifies CASSPLVADSGNTIYF.

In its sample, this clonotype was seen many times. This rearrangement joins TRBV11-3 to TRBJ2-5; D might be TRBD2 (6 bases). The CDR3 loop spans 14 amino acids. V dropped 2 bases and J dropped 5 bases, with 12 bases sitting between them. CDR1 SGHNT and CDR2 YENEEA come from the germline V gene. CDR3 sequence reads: CASSLPGLFETQYF. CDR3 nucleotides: TGTGCCAGCAGCTTACCCGGACTATTCGAGACCCAGTACTTC.

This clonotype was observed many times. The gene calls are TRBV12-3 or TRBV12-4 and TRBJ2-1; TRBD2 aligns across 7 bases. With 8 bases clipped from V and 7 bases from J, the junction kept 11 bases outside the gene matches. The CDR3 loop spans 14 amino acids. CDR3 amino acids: CASVLGGVVNEQFF. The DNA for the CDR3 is TGTGCCAGCGTCCTTGGGGGGGTCGTTAATGAGCAGTTCTTC.

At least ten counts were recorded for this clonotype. CDR3 in amino acids: CAISDKGLDNSPLHF. In nucleotides, the CDR3 is TGTGCCATCAGTGATAAAGGACTAGATAATTCACCCCTCCACTTT. V and J are TRBV10-3 and TRBJ1-6, with D unclear. The CDR3 covers 15 residues. Trimming removed 3 bases at V and 5 bases at J, with 11 bases between. The germline gives CDR1 ENHRY, CDR2 SYGVKD.

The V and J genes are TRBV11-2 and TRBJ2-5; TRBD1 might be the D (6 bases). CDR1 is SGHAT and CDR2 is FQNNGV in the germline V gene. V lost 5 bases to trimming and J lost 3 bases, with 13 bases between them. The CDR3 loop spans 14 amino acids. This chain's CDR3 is CASSPQGSKETQYF. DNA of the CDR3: TGTGCCAGCAGCCCACAGGGTTCAAAAGAGACCCAGTACTTC.

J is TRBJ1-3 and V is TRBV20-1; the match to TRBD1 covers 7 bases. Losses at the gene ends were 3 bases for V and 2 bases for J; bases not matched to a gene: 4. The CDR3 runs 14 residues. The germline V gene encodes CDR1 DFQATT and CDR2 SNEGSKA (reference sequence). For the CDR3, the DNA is TGCAGTGCTAGCTTGACAGGGACTGGAAACACCATATATTTT. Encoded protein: CSASLTGTGNTIYF.

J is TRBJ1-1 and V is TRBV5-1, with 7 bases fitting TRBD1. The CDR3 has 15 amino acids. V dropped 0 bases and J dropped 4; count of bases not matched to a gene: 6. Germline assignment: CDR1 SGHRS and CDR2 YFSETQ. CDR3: CASSLDTGDGTEAFF. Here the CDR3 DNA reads TGCGCCAGCAGCTTGGATACAGGGGACGGCACTGAAGCTTTCTTT.

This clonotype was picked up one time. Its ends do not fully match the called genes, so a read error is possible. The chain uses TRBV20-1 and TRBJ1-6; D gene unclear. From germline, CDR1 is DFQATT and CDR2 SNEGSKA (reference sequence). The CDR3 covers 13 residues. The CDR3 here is CSARELGVSPLYF. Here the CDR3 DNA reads TGCAGTGCTAGAGAGCTGGGCGTTTCACCCCTCTACTTT.

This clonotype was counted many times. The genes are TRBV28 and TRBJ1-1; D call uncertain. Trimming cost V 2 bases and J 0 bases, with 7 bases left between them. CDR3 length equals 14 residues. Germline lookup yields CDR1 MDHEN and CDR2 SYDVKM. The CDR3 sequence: CASSLINLNTEAFF. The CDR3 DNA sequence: TGTGCCAGCAGTTTAATCAACCTGAACACTGAAGCTTTCTTT.

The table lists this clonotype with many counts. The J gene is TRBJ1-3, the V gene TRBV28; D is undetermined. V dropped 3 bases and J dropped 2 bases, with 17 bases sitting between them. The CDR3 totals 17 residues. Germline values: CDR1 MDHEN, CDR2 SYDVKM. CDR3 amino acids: CASSFYPTAQPGNTIYF. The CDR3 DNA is TGTGCCAGCAGTTTTTATCCTACTGCCCAGCCTGGAAACACCATATATTTT.

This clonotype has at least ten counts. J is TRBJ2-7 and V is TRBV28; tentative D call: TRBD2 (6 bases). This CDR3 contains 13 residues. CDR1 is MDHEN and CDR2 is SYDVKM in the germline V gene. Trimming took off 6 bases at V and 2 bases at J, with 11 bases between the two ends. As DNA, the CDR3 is TGTGCCAGCAGCTTGGAGGGACCCTACGAGCAGTACTTC. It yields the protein CASSLEGPYEQYF.